Listed below are T cell receptor beta chains from one sample, sequenced in a study of cytomegalovirus exposure and HLA in healthy donors. Profiling relied on immunoSEQ multiplex PCR, and the TCRdb table lists in-frame clones only, not all of them. This sample has 65,000 or so clones, with approximately 67% found just once. Sequencing was done on a sample of PBMCs. The receptors here all came from a young man in good health and CMV-seronegative. CDR3s include the opening cysteine and the closing phenylalanine or tryptophan. The order of the fields is CDR3 protein, CDR3 DNA, D gene, V gene, CDR3 length, J gene, clone size. D genes are given only for firm matches. Expanded clones get a size class; other rows say once, few or many, or leave the size out.

CDR3aa: CASSPQAVQETQYF
CDR3nt: TGTGCCAGCTCACCACAGGCGGTCCAAGAGACCCAGTACTTC
d_gene: NA
v_gene: TRBV18
len: 14
j_gene: TRBJ2-5
abundance: NA

CDR3aa: CASSPAGTGGNEQFF
CDR3nt: TGTGCCAGCTCACCCGCCGGGACAGGGGGCAATGAGCAGTTCTTC
d_gene: TRBD1
v_gene: TRBV18
len: 15
j_gene: TRBJ2-1
abundance: few

CDR3aa: CATQGGTSGDQETQYF
CDR3nt: TGTGCCACCCAGGGCGGGACTAGCGGGGACCAAGAGACCCAGTACTTC
d_gene: TRBD2
v_gene: TRBV6-6
len: 16
j_gene: TRBJ2-5
abundance: NA

CDR3aa: CASSLSSGWDEQFF
CDR3nt: TGTGCCAGCAGCTTATCTAGCGGCTGGGATGAGCAGTTCTTC
d_gene: TRBD2
v_gene: TRBV13
len: 14
j_gene: TRBJ2-1
abundance: once

CDR3aa: CASSKPSGGAYEQYF
CDR3nt: TGTGCCAGCAGCAAACCTAGCGGGGGGGCTTACGAGCAGTACTTC
d_gene: TRBD2
v_gene: TRBV5-4
len: 15
j_gene: TRBJ2-7
abundance: NA

CDR3aa: CASSRQGEMKGLFF
CDR3nt: TGTGCCAGCAGCAGACAGGGGGAAATGAAAGGGCTGTTTTTT
d_gene: TRBD1
v_gene: TRBV2
len: 14
j_gene: TRBJ1-4
abundance: few

CDR3aa: CASRDRGVGDHEQYF
CDR3nt: TGTGCCAGCAGGGACAGGGGGGTGGGTGACCACGAGCAGTACTTC
d_gene: TRBD1
v_gene: TRBV6-1
len: 15
j_gene: TRBJ2-7
abundance: NA

CDR3aa: CAISESTEINQPQHF
CDR3nt: TGTGCCATCAGTGAGTCGACAGAAATAAATCAGCCCCAGCATTTT
d_gene: NA
v_gene: TRBV10-3
len: 15
j_gene: TRBJ1-5
abundance: NA

CDR3aa: CASIYSGAKEETQYF
CDR3nt: TGTGCCAGTATTTACTCGGGGGCAAAGGAAGAGACCCAGTACTTC
d_gene: NA
v_gene: TRBV6-6
len: 15
j_gene: TRBJ2-5
abundance: NA

CDR3aa: CASSKGLQETQYF
CDR3nt: TGTGCCAGCTCAAAGGGACTCCAAGAGACCCAGTACTTC
d_gene: NA
v_gene: TRBV18
len: 13
j_gene: TRBJ2-5
abundance: NA

CDR3aa: CASSPGRVNTEAFF
CDR3nt: TGTGCCAGCAGCCCGGGCAGGGTGAACACTGAAGCTTTCTTT
d_gene: NA
v_gene: TRBV6-5
len: 14
j_gene: TRBJ1-1
abundance: NA

CDR3aa: CASSLAEGGVRLTGELFF
CDR3nt: TGTGCCAGCAGCTTGGCAGAGGGGGGGGTCCGACTCACCGGGGAGCTGTTTTTT
d_gene: NA
v_gene: TRBV5-4
len: 18
j_gene: TRBJ2-2
abundance: NA

CDR3aa: CATNGGSEQYF
CDR3nt: TGTGCCACAAACGGGGGGAGCGAGCAGTACTTC
d_gene: TRBD2
v_gene: TRBV6-5
len: 11
j_gene: TRBJ2-7
abundance: NA

CDR3aa: CASSQDKGDRRQETQYF
CDR3nt: TGCGCCAGCAGCCAAGATAAAGGGGACAGACGACAAGAGACCCAGTACTTC
d_gene: TRBD1
v_gene: TRBV4-1
len: 17
j_gene: TRBJ2-5
abundance: few

CDR3aa: CASSQDTAGGWYGYTF
CDR3nt: TGTGCCAGCAGCCAAGATACGGCAGGGGGGTGGTATGGCTACACCTTC
d_gene: TRBD1
v_gene: TRBV4-2
len: 16
j_gene: TRBJ1-2
abundance: once

CDR3aa: CASSVAQGEQFF
CDR3nt: TGTGCCAGCAGCGTAGCTCAGGGTGAGCAGTTCTTC
d_gene: NA
v_gene: TRBV9
len: 12
j_gene: TRBJ2-1
abundance: few

CDR3aa: CSSSVAGGGDTQYF
CDR3nt: TGTTCCAGCAGCGTCGCAGGGGGAGGAGATACGCAGTATTTT
d_gene: NA
v_gene: TRBV7-9
len: 14
j_gene: TRBJ2-3
abundance: NA

CDR3aa: CAWRRPNEKLFF
CDR3nt: TGTGCCTGGAGGCGGCCTAATGAAAAACTGTTTTTT
d_gene: NA
v_gene: TRBV30
len: 12
j_gene: TRBJ1-4
abundance: once

CDR3aa: CATSHPSGGEETQYF
CDR3nt: TGTGCCACCAGCCACCCCAGCGGGGGGGAAGAGACCCAGTACTTC
d_gene: TRBD2
v_gene: TRBV15
len: 15
j_gene: TRBJ2-5
abundance: NA

CDR3aa: CASSSPRGYYGYTF
CDR3nt: TGTGCCAGCAGTTCCCCGCGAGGGTACTATGGCTACACCTTC
d_gene: NA
v_gene: TRBV5-4
len: 14
j_gene: TRBJ1-2
abundance: few

CDR3aa: CSVELYSLEETQYF
CDR3nt: TGCAGCGTTGAACTCTACTCGCTTGAAGAGACCCAGTACTTC
d_gene: NA
v_gene: TRBV29-1
len: 14
j_gene: TRBJ2-5
abundance: once

CDR3aa: CASSQATGQGARTF
CDR3nt: TGTGCCAGCAGCCAAGCCACGGGACAGGGGGCACGAACCTTC
d_gene: TRBD1
v_gene: TRBV4-2
len: 14
j_gene: TRBJ1-2
abundance: few

CDR3aa: CASNQQGREAFF
CDR3nt: TGTGCCAGCAACCAACAGGGCCGAGAAGCTTTCTTT
d_gene: NA
v_gene: TRBV6-1
len: 12
j_gene: TRBJ1-1
abundance: NA

CDR3aa: CAWSGGNEQFF
CDR3nt: TGTGCCTGGTCAGGGGGCAATGAGCAGTTCTTC
d_gene: TRBD1
v_gene: TRBV30
len: 11
j_gene: TRBJ2-1
abundance: NA

CDR3aa: CASSYGAGKAETQYF
CDR3nt: TGTGCCAGCAGCTATGGGGCAGGGAAGGCGGAGACCCAGTACTTC
d_gene: NA
v_gene: TRBV9
len: 15
j_gene: TRBJ2-5
abundance: NA

CDR3aa: CSVEGGQGPYEQYF
CDR3nt: TGCAGCGTTGAAGGGGGACAGGGTCCCTACGAGCAGTACTTC
d_gene: TRBD1
v_gene: TRBV29-1
len: 14
j_gene: TRBJ2-7
abundance: NA

CDR3aa: CASSPFTGLNTQYF
CDR3nt: TGTGCCAGCAGTCCTTTTACAGGGCTAAATACGCAGTATTTT
d_gene: NA
v_gene: TRBV6-5
len: 14
j_gene: TRBJ2-3
abundance: once

CDR3aa: CATSGSTGANVLTF
CDR3nt: TGTGCCACCAGCGGGAGCACTGGGGCCAACGTCCTGACTTTC
d_gene: NA
v_gene: TRBV15
len: 14
j_gene: TRBJ2-6
abundance: NA

CDR3aa: CAWGQGGTDTQYF
CDR3nt: TGTGCCTGGGGACAGGGAGGCACAGATACGCAGTATTTT
d_gene: TRBD1
v_gene: TRBV30
len: 13
j_gene: TRBJ2-3
abundance: few

CDR3aa: CAWSEQGNSPLHF
CDR3nt: TGTGCCTGGAGTGAACAGGGAAATTCACCCCTCCACTTT
d_gene: NA
v_gene: TRBV30
len: 13
j_gene: TRBJ1-6
abundance: few

CDR3aa: CASSGAGNGEAFF
CDR3nt: TGCGCCAGCAGTGGAGCAGGTAATGGGGAAGCTTTCTTT
d_gene: NA
v_gene: TRBV10-2
len: 13
j_gene: TRBJ1-1
abundance: NA

CDR3aa: CASSYSGQGPYGYTF
CDR3nt: TGTGCCAGCAGTTACTCTGGACAGGGCCCCTATGGCTACACCTTC
d_gene: TRBD1
v_gene: TRBV6-6
len: 15
j_gene: TRBJ1-2
abundance: NA

CDR3aa: CASSAGLDTDTQYF
CDR3nt: TGTGCCAGCAGTGCGGGACTAGACACAGATACGCAGTATTTT
d_gene: TRBD2
v_gene: TRBV6-4
len: 14
j_gene: TRBJ2-3
abundance: few

CDR3aa: CASRRQGARYGYTF
CDR3nt: TGTGCCAGCAGACGACAGGGGGCCCGCTATGGCTACACCTTC
d_gene: TRBD1
v_gene: TRBV6-6
len: 14
j_gene: TRBJ1-2
abundance: NA

CDR3aa: CASSYRTGGQVYEQYF
CDR3nt: TGTGCCAGCAGTTACCGTACGGGGGGACAGGTCTACGAGCAGTACTTC
d_gene: NA
v_gene: TRBV6-5
len: 16
j_gene: TRBJ2-7
abundance: NA

CDR3aa: CASSRTGGSYEQYF
CDR3nt: TGTGCCAGTAGTAGGACAGGAGGCTCCTACGAGCAGTACTTC
d_gene: TRBD1
v_gene: TRBV19
len: 14
j_gene: TRBJ2-7
abundance: NA

CDR3aa: CASRSRSGANVLTF
CDR3nt: TGTGCCAGCAGGAGCCGCTCTGGGGCCAACGTCCTGACTTTC
d_gene: NA
v_gene: TRBV6-5
len: 14
j_gene: TRBJ2-6
abundance: NA

CDR3aa: CASSPGLGLLEQFF
CDR3nt: TGTGCCAGCAGCCCGGGACTGGGTCTACTGGAGCAGTTCTTC
d_gene: NA
v_gene: TRBV7-9
len: 14
j_gene: TRBJ2-1
abundance: NA

CDR3aa: CASRLTSTSTDTQYF
CDR3nt: TGTGCCAGCAGACTAACTAGCACTAGCACAGATACGCAGTATTTT
d_gene: NA
v_gene: TRBV6-1
len: 15
j_gene: TRBJ2-3
abundance: NA

CDR3aa: CASSQNAGGANTGELFF
CDR3nt: TGTGCCAGCAGCCAGAATGCGGGGGGGGCGAACACCGGGGAGCTGTTTTTT
d_gene: TRBD2
v_gene: TRBV4-2
len: 17
j_gene: TRBJ2-2
abundance: NA

CDR3aa: CASSEAGTLYEQYF
CDR3nt: TGTGCCAGCAGTGAAGCGGGGACTCTTTACGAGCAGTACTTC
d_gene: NA
v_gene: TRBV6-1
len: 14
j_gene: TRBJ2-7
abundance: NA

CDR3aa: CASRSPVTGDKQYF
CDR3nt: TGTGCCAGCAGATCCCCCGTGACAGGGGACAAGCAGTACTTC
d_gene: TRBD1
v_gene: TRBV6-5
len: 14
j_gene: TRBJ2-7
abundance: once

CDR3aa: CASSQDSMDRINNSPLHF
CDR3nt: TGTGCCAGCAGCCAAGATAGTATGGACAGGATAAATAATTCACCCCTCCACTTT
d_gene: TRBD1
v_gene: TRBV4-2
len: 18
j_gene: TRBJ1-6
abundance: NA

CDR3aa: CASSDRDTYYEQYF
CDR3nt: TGTGCCAGCAGCGACCGGGACACCTACTACGAGCAGTACTTC
d_gene: NA
v_gene: TRBV7-6
len: 14
j_gene: TRBJ2-7
abundance: NA

CDR3aa: CASSVNSFSYEQYF
CDR3nt: TGTGCCAGCAGCGTAAACTCCTTCTCCTACGAGCAGTACTTC
d_gene: NA
v_gene: TRBV9
len: 14
j_gene: TRBJ2-7
abundance: NA

CDR3aa: CASSVKSGGSNIQYF
CDR3nt: TGTGCCAGCAGCGTAAAATCGGGGGGTTCAAACATTCAGTACTTC
d_gene: TRBD2
v_gene: TRBV9
len: 15
j_gene: TRBJ2-4
abundance: NA

CDR3aa: CASKGTPLHF
CDR3nt: TGTGCCAGCAAGGGGACACCCCTCCACTTT
d_gene: NA
v_gene: TRBV5-6
len: 10
j_gene: TRBJ1-6
abundance: NA

CDR3aa: CASTSDRGNEKLFF
CDR3nt: TGTGCCAGCACAAGCGACCGAGGGAATGAAAAACTGTTTTTT
d_gene: NA
v_gene: TRBV25-1
len: 14
j_gene: TRBJ1-4
abundance: NA

CDR3aa: CASSQERGATQAFF
CDR3nt: TGTGCCAGCAGCCAAGAACGGGGTGCCACCCAAGCTTTCTTT
d_gene: NA
v_gene: TRBV14
len: 14
j_gene: TRBJ1-1
abundance: NA

CDR3aa: CASSIRQGINYGYTF
CDR3nt: TGCGCCAGCAGCATCCGACAGGGAATAAACTATGGCTACACCTTC
d_gene: TRBD1
v_gene: TRBV5-1
len: 15
j_gene: TRBJ1-2
abundance: NA

CDR3aa: CASSLAGTDTEAFF
CDR3nt: TGTGCCAGCAGTCTTGCCGGGACAGACACTGAAGCTTTCTTT
d_gene: TRBD1
v_gene: TRBV7-6
len: 14
j_gene: TRBJ1-1
abundance: NA

CDR3aa: CASSEPLAGQETQYF
CDR3nt: TGTGCCAGCAGCGAGCCCCTTGCGGGGCAAGAGACCCAGTACTTC
d_gene: NA
v_gene: TRBV5-4
len: 15
j_gene: TRBJ2-5
abundance: NA

CDR3aa: CASSLGPGQGEGEQYF
CDR3nt: TGTGCCAGCAGCTTAGGTCCGGGACAGGGGGAAGGCGAGCAGTACTTC
d_gene: TRBD1
v_gene: TRBV7-2
len: 16
j_gene: TRBJ2-7
abundance: once

CDR3aa: CASSEYGQYHEKLFF
CDR3nt: TGTGCCAGCAGTGAATATGGGCAGTACCATGAAAAACTGTTTTTT
d_gene: NA
v_gene: TRBV25-1
len: 15
j_gene: TRBJ1-4
abundance: few

CDR3aa: CASSYQQGIALHF
CDR3nt: TGTGCCAGCAGTTACCAGCAGGGTATAGCCCTCCACTTT
d_gene: NA
v_gene: TRBV6-5
len: 13
j_gene: TRBJ1-6
abundance: NA

CDR3aa: CASRGQGSEQYF
CDR3nt: TGTGCCAGCAGGGGACAGGGAAGCGAGCAGTACTTC
d_gene: TRBD1
v_gene: TRBV5-4
len: 12
j_gene: TRBJ2-7
abundance: NA

CDR3aa: CASSQILTANTEAFF
CDR3nt: TGCGCCAGCAGCCAAATATTGACAGCGAACACTGAAGCTTTCTTT
d_gene: NA
v_gene: TRBV4-1
len: 15
j_gene: TRBJ1-1
abundance: NA